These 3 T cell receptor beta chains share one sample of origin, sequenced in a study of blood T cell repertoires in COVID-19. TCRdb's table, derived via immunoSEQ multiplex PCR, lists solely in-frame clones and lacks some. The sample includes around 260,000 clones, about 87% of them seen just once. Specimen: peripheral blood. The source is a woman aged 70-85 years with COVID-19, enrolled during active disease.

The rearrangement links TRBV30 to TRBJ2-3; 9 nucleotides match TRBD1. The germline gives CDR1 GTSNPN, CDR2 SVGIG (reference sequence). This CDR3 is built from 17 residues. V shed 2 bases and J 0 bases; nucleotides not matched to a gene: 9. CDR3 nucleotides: TGTGCCTGGAGTACATCTCCGACAGGGGGGAGCACAGATACGCAGTATTTT. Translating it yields CAWSTSPTGGSTDTQYF. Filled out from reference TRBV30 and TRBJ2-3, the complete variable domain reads SQTIHQWPATLVQPVGSPLSLECTVEGTSNPNLYWYRQAAGRGLQLLFYSVGIGQISSEVPQNLSASRPQDRQFILSSKKLLLSDSGFYLCAWSTSPTGGSTDTQYFGPGTRLTVL.

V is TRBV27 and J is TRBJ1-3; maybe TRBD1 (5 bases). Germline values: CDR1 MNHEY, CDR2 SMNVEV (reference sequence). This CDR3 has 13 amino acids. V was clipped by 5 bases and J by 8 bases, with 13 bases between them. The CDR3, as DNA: TGTGCCAGCAGTGGAACAGGTTTGGACACCATATATTTT. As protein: CASSGTGLDTIYF.

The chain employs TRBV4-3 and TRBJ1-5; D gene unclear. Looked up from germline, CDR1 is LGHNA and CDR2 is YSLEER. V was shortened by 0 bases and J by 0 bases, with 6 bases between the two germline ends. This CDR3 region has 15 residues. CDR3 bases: TGCGCCAGCAGCCAAGATCACAGTAGCAATCAGCCCCAGCATTTT. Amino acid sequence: CASSQDHSSNQPQHF.